A selection of T cell receptor beta chains follows, all from one sample in a study of shared clonotypes between healthy human individuals. Repertoires were generated with immunoSEQ multiplex PCR, while TCRdb's copy carries only in-frame clones and drops some. The repertoire includes about 1 million clones, around 76% of them detected once, and about 1.5% sits in the top ten. Sequencing was performed on memory CD4+ T cells sorted from blood. The source of these receptors is a man aged 18-30 years in good health. The CDR3 runs from the conserved cysteine through the conserved F or W. Fields, in order: D gene, clone size, J gene, V gene, CDR3 protein, CDR3 DNA. A D gene is named only where the DNA matches it firmly. Clone size is given for some rows only: seen once, a few or many times, or a class if the clone is expanded.

NA,NA,TRBJ2-2,TRBV7-3,CASSLFKGTGELFF,TGTGCCAGCAGCTTATTTAAGGGGACCGGGGAGCTGTTTTTT
NA,once,TRBJ1-4,TRBV7-9,CASSLAGTTNEKLFF,TGTGCCAGCAGCTTAGCCGGGACTACAAATGAAAAACTGTTTTTT
NA,NA,TRBJ2-5,TRBV30,CAWRGGGEETQYF,TGTGCCTGGAGGGGAGGGGGGGAAGAGACCCAGTACTTC
NA,NA,TRBJ2-1,TRBV5-1,CASSLGAGAWEQFF,TGCGCCAGCAGCTTGGGTGCAGGGGCTTGGGAGCAGTTCTTC
NA,once,TRBJ2-7,TRBV6-5,CASSYTGPSEQYF,TGTGCCAGCAGTTACACCGGTCCATCCGAGCAGTACTTC
NA,NA,TRBJ1-4,TRBV2,CASRGLAGGSNEKLFF,TGTGCCAGCAGGGGCCTAGCGGGGGGAAGTAATGAAAAACTGTTTTTT
NA,once,TRBJ2-7,TRBV6-5,CASSRDSYEQYF,TGTGCCAGCAGTAGGGACTCCTACGAGCAGTACTTC
TRBD1,few,TRBJ1-5,TRBV16,CASSQETGGGQPQHF,TGTGCCAGCAGCCAAGAGACAGGGGGGGGTCAGCCCCAGCATTTT
TRBD1,NA,TRBJ2-1,TRBV5-1,CASSREGAYNEQFF,TGCGCCAGCAGCAGAGAGGGGGCTTACAATGAGCAGTTCTTC
NA,NA,TRBJ1-1,TRBV5-6,CASSVGLNTEAFF,TGTGCCAGCAGCGTAGGACTGAACACTGAAGCTTTCTTT
NA,NA,TRBJ1-4,TRBV15,CATSPDSTNEKLFF,TGTGCCACCAGCCCGGACTCAACTAATGAAAAACTGTTTTTT
TRBD1,NA,TRBJ2-2,TRBV28,CASSGTVGSGELFF,TGTGCCAGCAGTGGGACAGTAGGGTCCGGGGAGCTGTTTTTT
TRBD1,NA,TRBJ2-1,TRBV5-1,CASSLLQGQFNEQFF,TGCGCCAGCAGCTTATTACAGGGGCAGTTCAATGAGCAGTTCTTC
NA,few,TRBJ2-1,TRBV7-2,CASSPLGSPSSPFF,TGTGCCAGCAGCCCCTTAGGAAGCCCCTCCAGCCCGTTCTTC
NA,NA,TRBJ2-5,TRBV11-2,CASSSQGGYQETQYF,TGTGCCAGCAGCTCTCAGGGGGGGTACCAAGAGACCCAGTACTTC
NA,once,TRBJ2-1,TRBV11-3,CASSSRISGNEQFF,TGTGCCAGCAGCAGCCGCATATCTGGCAATGAGCAGTTCTTC
NA,NA,TRBJ1-2,TRBV5-4,CASSLAGGRYGYTF,TGTGCCAGCAGCTTGGCCGGGGGACGGTATGGCTACACCTTC
NA,NA,TRBJ1-5,TRBV2,CASSEMGRGSNQPQHF,TGTGCCAGCAGTGAAATGGGGCGTGGAAGCAATCAGCCCCAGCATTTT
TRBD2,few,TRBJ2-2,TRBV4-3,CASSQPVAGVTGELFF,TGCGCCAGCAGCCAACCCGTAGCGGGAGTAACCGGGGAGCTGTTTTTT
TRBD1,NA,TRBJ1-1,TRBV4-3,CASSQGEDRFYTEAFF,TGCGCCAGCAGCCAAGGAGAGGACAGGTTTTACACTGAAGCTTTCTTT
TRBD2,NA,TRBJ2-6,TRBV15,CATSLGLAGGRAGANVLTF,TGTGCCACCAGCCTAGGACTAGCGGGGGGCAGGGCTGGGGCCAACGTCCTGACTTTC
TRBD2,NA,TRBJ2-3,TRBV7-2,CASRRTSGSLNTDTQYF,TGTGCCAGCAGGAGGACTAGCGGGAGTTTGAACACAGATACGCAGTATTTT